This T cell receptor (beta chain) derives from a study of blood T cell repertoires in COVID-19. Turning to the study itself: There were acute and convalescent COVID-19 samples, and they came from the United States, Italy and Spain. PBMCs, B-cell-depleted T cells, or T cells were the source of the cDNA or gDNA that made up the material.

This clone was recorded a few times. The V gene end was trimmed by 8 bases and the J gene end by 7 bases; junction bases not matched to a gene: 12. CDR1 is LNHDA, CDR2 SQIVND, per germline (reference sequence). There are 14 residues in the CDR3. Original handling: Estimated nucleated cell counts came from reference gene primer amplification. Using immunoSEQ multiplex PCR, the repertoire was profiled, and TCRdb retains in-frame clones only, with some absent. That table is the source of V, J and clone size, and D and trimming were worked out from the DNA. The sample records hundreds of thousands of clones, roughly 88% being singletons.

The J gene is TRBJ2-7, the V gene TRBV19; 9 bases match TRBD2. The sample comprised peripheral blood. This clonotype was sampled from a man in his forties with acute or convalescent COVID-19. In DNA, the CDR3 is TGTGCCAGTTCTTACGGGACTAGCTATGCTGAGCAGTACTTC. As protein: CASSYGTSYAEQYF.